This passage covers 16 T cell receptor beta chains from one sample sequenced in a study of CD8 T cells in ankylosing spondylitis. Antigens for these TCRs are unknown. TCRdb used MiXCR to reprocess the 5' RACE reads, holding one entry per CDR3 protein. The sample contains hundreds of thousands of distinct CDR3 sequences, 12% of which appear only once. Points from the study as a whole: Characteristic of ankylosing spondylitis blood, it appeared, was a TCR beta motif comprising several highly homologous variants.

Sequenced: blood, either unsorted or a sorted T cell fraction (not recorded which). Receptors originate from a male donor with ankylosing spondylitis.

The sample holds many counts of this clonotype. The V gene is TRBV12-3 or TRBV12-4, the J gene TRBJ2-2; 9 nucleotides line up with TRBD1. The junction had 13 bases not matched to a gene; V was cut back by 7 bases and J by 7 bases. CDR3 size: 16 residues. CDR3 coding DNA: TGTGCCAGCACCCCCCAGAACAGGGGGCCGATCGGGGAGCTGTTTTTT. The encoded protein is CASTPQNRGPIGELFF.

This clonotype was seen at least ten times. This rearrangement joins TRBV29-1 to TRBJ2-3; 9 positions agree with TRBD2. This CDR3 has 16 amino acids. CDR1 is SQVTM and CDR2 is ANQGSEA in the germline V gene. V lost 1 base and J lost 4; bases outside the gene matches: 9. The CDR3 region is CSVEGLAGESPDTQYF. The CDR3 DNA is TGCAGCGTTGAAGGGTTAGCGGGAGAATCGCCAGATACGCAGTATTTT.

This clonotype turned up a few times. The V and J genes are TRBV7-9 and TRBJ2-7; D gene unclear. Germline V CDR1 and CDR2: SEHNR, FQNEAQ (reference sequence). The CDR3 sequence is 14 residues long. V lost 2 bases to trimming and J lost 2 bases, with 10 bases between them. CDR3 sequence: CASSLTDTTYEQYV. In nucleotides, the CDR3 is TGTGCCAGCAGCTTAACCGACACAACCTACGAGCAGTACGTC.

The rearrangement links TRBV12-3 or TRBV12-4 to TRBJ2-7; D possibly corresponds to TRBD2 (6 bases). V lost 6 bases and J lost 6, with 15 bases in between. CDR3 length: 13 amino acids. CDR3 coding DNA: TGTGCCAGCAGGGCGGGGAGACTTGGCGAGCAGTACGTC. This gives the protein CASRAGRLGEQYV.

This chain uses TRBV20-1 with TRBJ2-5, with D unresolved. CDR1 DFQATT and CDR2 SNEGSKA come from the germline V gene (reference sequence). The CDR3 is 13 residues long. Trimming left V 6 bases short and J 0 bases short, with 11 bases between. The CDR3 is CSATLFNQETQYF. CDR3 coding DNA: TGCAGTGCAACCCTTTTTAACCAAGAGACCCAGTACTTC.

This clonotype was seen a few times. The rearrangement links TRBV4-1 to TRBJ2-3, with D unclear. There are 16 residues in the CDR3. V was shortened by 1 base and J by 0 bases, with 11 bases between the two germline ends. Germline CDR1 MGHRA, CDR2 YSYEKL. DNA for the CDR3: TGCGCCAGCAGCCAAGGATTGGGCCTTAGCACAGATACGCAGTATTTT. Translated: CASSQGLGLSTDTQYF.

The rearrangement uses TRBV7-2 and TRBJ1-3; no clear D. Trimming stripped 2 bases from V and 2 bases from J, with 7 bases between. Germline V gives CDR1 SGHTA, CDR2 FQGNSA. This CDR3 comprises 14 residues. The DNA of the CDR3 is TGTGCCAGCAGCTTACAGGAGACTGGAAACACCATATATTTT. As protein: CASSLQETGNTIYF.

V gene TRBV18 combines with J gene TRBJ2-1, with D possibly TRBD1 on 5 matching bases. The germline V gene encodes CDR1 KGHSH and CDR2 LQKENI. CDR3 length: 13 amino acids. Trimming removed 3 bases from V and 7 bases from J, with 10 bases in between. The CDR3, as DNA: TGTGCCAGCTCACCGCTAGGGGATAATGAGCAGTTCTTC. Amino acid sequence: CASSPLGDNEQFF.

The CDR3 nucleotides are TGTGCCAGCAGACCCGGTTGGGCGGGAGTTGAGCAGTACTTC. It translates to CASRPGWAGVEQYF. V gene TRBV13 combines with J gene TRBJ2-7; 7 bases map to TRBD2. This CDR3 is built from 14 residues. J lost 7 bases, V lost 6 bases, and 12 bases had no gene match. Germline CDR1 reads PRHDT; CDR2 reads FYEKMQ (reference sequence).

V is TRBV27 and J is TRBJ2-1; D is ambiguous. Trimming cost V 2 bases and J 5 bases, with 13 bases left between them. The germline CDR1 and CDR2 sequences are MNHEY and SMNVEV (reference sequence). This CDR3 comprises 15 residues. CDR3 DNA: TGTGCCAGCAGTTTAAGGTATCCTACCGACAATGAGCAGTTCTTC. Amino acid sequence: CASSLRYPTDNEQFF.

This clonotype was detected a few times. The chain uses TRBV9 and TRBJ2-1; D possibly uses TRBD1 or TRBD2 (6 bases each). V was pared by 0 bases and J by 5 bases, with 21 bases between. The CDR3 covers 18 residues. Germline V CDR1 and CDR2: SGDLS, YYNGEE. The CDR3 loop reads CASSVETGGGWSDNEQFF. DNA for the CDR3: TGTGCCAGCAGCGTAGAGACAGGTGGAGGGTGGTCGGACAATGAGCAGTTCTTC.

CDR3 amino acids: CASSSDRDGLYSYNSPLHF. CDR3 nucleotide sequence: TGTGCCAGCAGCTCCGACCGGGACGGACTATACTCCTATAATTCACCCCTCCACTTT. V is TRBV11-2 and J is TRBJ1-6; a weak D match, TRBD1 (5 bases). CDR1 and CDR2 (germline): SGHAT, FQNNGV. The CDR3 sequence is 19 residues long. V gave up 4 bases and J gave up 0 bases, with 19 bases separating them.

This clonotype was recorded a few times. V usage is TRBV20-1 and J usage is TRBJ2-1; D is uncertain. The CDR3 has 17 amino acids. CDR1 DFQATT and CDR2 SNEGSKA come from the germline V gene (reference sequence). The V end was cut by 6 bases, the J end by 0 bases, with 21 bases between. CDR3 region: CSAQIDGRTISYNEQFF. The CDR3 DNA reads TGCAGTGCCCAAATTGATGGTAGAACAATCTCCTACAATGAGCAGTTCTTC.

The V and J genes are TRBV18 and TRBJ2-1, with TRBD2 identical over 8 bases. The ends lost 4 bases at V and 6 bases at J; junction bases unmatched: 8. This CDR3 region has 15 residues. Germline CDR1 KGHSH, CDR2 LQKENI. DNA of the CDR3: TGTGCCAGCTCACTCGGGACTAGTAATTCCAATGAGCAGTTCTTC. This translates into CASSLGTSNSNEQFF. The complete variable domain, with remaining parts taken from reference TRBV18 and TRBJ2-1, reads NAGVMQNPRHLVRRRGQEARLRCSPMKGHSHVYWYRQLPEEGLKFMVYLQKENIIDESGMPKERFSAEFPKEGPSILRIQQVVRGDSAAYFCASSLGTSNSNEQFFGPGTRLTVL.

The chain couples TRBV20-1 to TRBJ1-2; D is perhaps TRBD1 (5 bases). Trimming took 5 bases from V and 2 from J, leaving 15 bases between them. Germline CDR1 is DFQATT and CDR2 is SNEGSKA (reference sequence). The CDR3 consists of 14 residues. This CDR3 is CSAAPRVYNYGYTF. The CDR3 bases are TGCAGTGCTGCCCCCAGGGTCTACAACTATGGCTACACCTTC.

This clonotype occurred a few times. The chain couples TRBV20-1 to TRBJ2-7, with TRBD2 matching 9 bases. With V trimmed by 2 bases and J by 0 bases, 5 bases remained unmatched. The CDR3 totals 15 residues. Germline CDR1 is DFQATT and CDR2 is SNEGSKA (reference sequence). The CDR3 nucleotides are TGCAGTGCTAGACTACCTAGCGGGAACTCCTACGAGCAGTACTTC. This gives the protein CSARLPSGNSYEQYF.